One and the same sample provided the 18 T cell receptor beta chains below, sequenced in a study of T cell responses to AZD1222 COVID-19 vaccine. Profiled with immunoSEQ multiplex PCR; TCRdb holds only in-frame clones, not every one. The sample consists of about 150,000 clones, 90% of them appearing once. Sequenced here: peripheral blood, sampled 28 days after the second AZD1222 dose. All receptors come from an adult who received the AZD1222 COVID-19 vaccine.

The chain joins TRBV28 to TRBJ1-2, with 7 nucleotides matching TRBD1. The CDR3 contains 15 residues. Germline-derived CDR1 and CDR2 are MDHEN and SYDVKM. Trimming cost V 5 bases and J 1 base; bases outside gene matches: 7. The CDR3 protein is CASSPQGGLNYGYTF. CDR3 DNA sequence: TGTGCCAGCAGTCCCCAGGGGGGGCTTAACTATGGCTACACCTTC.

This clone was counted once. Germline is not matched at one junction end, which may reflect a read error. DNA for the CDR3: TGTGCCAGCCCACCCAAAGAGGTAGCGGGAGCTACGCGGTACAATGAGCAGTTCTTC. This codes for CASPPKEVAGATRYNEQFF. This chain connects TRBV18 to TRBJ2-1; 9 bases are a match to TRBD2. This CDR3 has 19 residues. Germline lookup yields CDR1 KGHSH and CDR2 LQKENI.

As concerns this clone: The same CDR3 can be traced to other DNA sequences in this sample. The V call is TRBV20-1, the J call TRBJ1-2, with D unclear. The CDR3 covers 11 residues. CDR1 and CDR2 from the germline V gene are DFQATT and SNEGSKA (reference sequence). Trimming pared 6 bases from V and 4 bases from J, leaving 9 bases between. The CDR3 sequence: CSARLSYGYTF. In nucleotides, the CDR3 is TGCAGTGCACGACTTTCCTATGGCTACACCTTC.

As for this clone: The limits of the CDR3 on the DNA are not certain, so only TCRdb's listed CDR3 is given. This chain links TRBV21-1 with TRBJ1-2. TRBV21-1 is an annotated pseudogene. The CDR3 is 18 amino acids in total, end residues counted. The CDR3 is CASSPFGEGSMGDYGYTF.

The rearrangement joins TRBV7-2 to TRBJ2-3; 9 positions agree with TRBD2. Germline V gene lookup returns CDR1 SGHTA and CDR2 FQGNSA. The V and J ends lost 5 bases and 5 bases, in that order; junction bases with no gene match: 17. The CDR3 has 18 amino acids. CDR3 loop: CASSPDHSAGGPKDTQYF. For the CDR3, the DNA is TGTGCCAGCAGCCCCGACCACTCCGCGGGGGGGCCAAAAGATACGCAGTATTTT.

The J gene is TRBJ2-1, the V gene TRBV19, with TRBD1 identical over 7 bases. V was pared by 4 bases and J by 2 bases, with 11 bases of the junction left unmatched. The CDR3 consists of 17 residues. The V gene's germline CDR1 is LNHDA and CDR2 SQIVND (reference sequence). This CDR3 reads CASSKLTGQLTYNEQFF. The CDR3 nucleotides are TGTGCCAGTAGTAAGCTGACAGGGCAACTTACCTACAATGAGCAGTTCTTC.

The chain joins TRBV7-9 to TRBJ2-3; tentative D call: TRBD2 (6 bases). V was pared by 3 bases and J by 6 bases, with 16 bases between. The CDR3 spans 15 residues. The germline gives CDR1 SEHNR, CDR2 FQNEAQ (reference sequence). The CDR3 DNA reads TGTGCCAGCAGCTTTCACGGGGGTCACAGGGATACGCAGTATTTT. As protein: CASSFHGGHRDTQYF.

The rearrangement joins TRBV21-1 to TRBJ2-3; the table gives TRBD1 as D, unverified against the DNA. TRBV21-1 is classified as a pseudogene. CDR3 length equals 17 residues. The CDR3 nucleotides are TGTGCCAGCAGCAAAGCGCTTTCTGTGGTGGGCCGAGATACGCAGTATTTT. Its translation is CASSKALSVVGRDTQYF.

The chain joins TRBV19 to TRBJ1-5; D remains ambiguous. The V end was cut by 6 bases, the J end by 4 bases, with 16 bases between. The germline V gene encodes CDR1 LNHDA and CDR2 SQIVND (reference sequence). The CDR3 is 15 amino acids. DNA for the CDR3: TGTGCCAGTAGCGAGACGGGGATTTTGAATCAGCCCCAGCATTTT. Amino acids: CASSETGILNQPQHF.

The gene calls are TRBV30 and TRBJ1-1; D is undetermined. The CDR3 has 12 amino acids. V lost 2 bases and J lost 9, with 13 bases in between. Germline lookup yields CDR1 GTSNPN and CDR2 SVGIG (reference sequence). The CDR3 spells CAWSKRTIQAFF. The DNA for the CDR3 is TGTGCCTGGAGTAAAAGGACTATCCAAGCTTTCTTT.

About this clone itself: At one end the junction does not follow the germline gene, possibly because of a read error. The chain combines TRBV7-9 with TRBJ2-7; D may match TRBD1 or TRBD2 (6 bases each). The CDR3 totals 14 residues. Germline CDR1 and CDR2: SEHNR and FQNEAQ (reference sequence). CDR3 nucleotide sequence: TGTGCCAGCAGCTTAGCGGGGGGCTCCAACGAGCAGTACTTC. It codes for CASSLAGGSNEQYF.

Here the CDR3 DNA reads TGTGCCAGCAGTGGCTACAGGGGTAGCTCCTACAATGAGCAGTTCTTC. This sequence encodes CASSGYRGSSYNEQFF. This chain links TRBV6-1 with TRBJ2-1; TRBD1 matches 7 bases. The V gene end was trimmed by 4 bases and the J gene end by 0 bases; junction bases not matched to a gene: 6. Germline CDR1 MNHNS, CDR2 SASEGT. The CDR3 totals 16 residues.

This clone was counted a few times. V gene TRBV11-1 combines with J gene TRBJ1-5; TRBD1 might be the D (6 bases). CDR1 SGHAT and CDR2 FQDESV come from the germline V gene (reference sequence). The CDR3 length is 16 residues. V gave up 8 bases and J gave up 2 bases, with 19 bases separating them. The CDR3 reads CASPKHTGGGNQPQHF. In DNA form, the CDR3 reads TGTGCCAGCCCTAAACACACGGGGGGCGGCAATCAGCCCCAGCATTTT.

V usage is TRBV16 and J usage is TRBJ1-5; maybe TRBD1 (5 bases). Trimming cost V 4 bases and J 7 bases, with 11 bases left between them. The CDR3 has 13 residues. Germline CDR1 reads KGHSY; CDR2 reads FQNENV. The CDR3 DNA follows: TGTGCCAGCAGCCCAGGGTCCTGGCAGCCCCAGCATTTT. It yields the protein CASSPGSWQPQHF.

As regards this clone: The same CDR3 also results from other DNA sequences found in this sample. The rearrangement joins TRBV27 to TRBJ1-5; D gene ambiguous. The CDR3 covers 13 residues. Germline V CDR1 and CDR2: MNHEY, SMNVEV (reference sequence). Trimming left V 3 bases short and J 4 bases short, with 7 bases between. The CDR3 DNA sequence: TGTGCCAGCAGTTTGTCGGGGAATCAGCCCCAGCATTTT. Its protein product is CASSLSGNQPQHF.

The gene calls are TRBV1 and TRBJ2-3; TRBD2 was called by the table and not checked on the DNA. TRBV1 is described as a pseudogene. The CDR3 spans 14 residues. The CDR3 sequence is CTSGGLSSTDTQYF. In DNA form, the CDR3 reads TGCACCAGCGGGGGGTTGTCATCCACAGATACGCAGTATTTT.

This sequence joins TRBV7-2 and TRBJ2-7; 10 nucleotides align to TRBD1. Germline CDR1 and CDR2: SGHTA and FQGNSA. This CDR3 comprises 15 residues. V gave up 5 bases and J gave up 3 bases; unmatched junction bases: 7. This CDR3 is CASSPRTGGSYEQYF. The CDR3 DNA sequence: TGTGCCAGCAGCCCTAGGACAGGGGGGAGCTACGAGCAGTACTTC.

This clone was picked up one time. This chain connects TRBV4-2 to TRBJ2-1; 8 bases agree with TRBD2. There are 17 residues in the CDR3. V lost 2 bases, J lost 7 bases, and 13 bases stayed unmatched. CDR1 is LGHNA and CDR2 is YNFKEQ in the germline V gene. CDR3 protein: CASSQPGVAGGKNEQFF. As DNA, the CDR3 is TGTGCCAGCAGCCAACCCGGGGTGGCGGGGGGAAAGAATGAGCAGTTCTTC.